This T cell receptor beta chain was profiled in a study of blood T cell repertoires in COVID-19 (dated by TCRdb to about 2020). A note on the overall study: Samples from collaborators originated in the United States, Italy and Spain and spanned both the acute and convalescent phases of COVID-19. The material from the prospective study consisted of cDNA or gDNA derived from T cells, B-cell-depleted T cells, or PBMCs. Subjects who had been exposed to COVID-19, were actively infected with it, or had recovered from it provided the deeply sampled blood TCRbeta repertoires that made up the dataset. A freely available public database, intended as a resource for researchers studying the immune response to SARS-CoV-2, is where the repertoires were released. The samples were drawn from the first 160 participants of the ongoing ImmuneRACE study and from some 1,300 subjects provided by 6 global collaborators. Sample metadata almost always included a de-identified subject ID, COVID-19 status, age in years and sex. HLA class I and class II types, where available, came from metadata supplied by the sample provider rather than from assay-based typing.

General findings and caveats noted by the study authors: The amount of clinical and demographic metadata varied by source and participant and was provided uncurated.

Participants in the prospective study were aged about 18 to 100 years, lived in 20 to 30 United States geographic areas, and enrolled through a virtual design. To assign participants to cohorts, the prospective study relied on clinical history that participants themselves reported in a screening survey and a study questionnaire. Recovered participants in ImmuneRACE Cohort 3 were defined by two consecutive negative NP/OP PCR tests, clearance by a healthcare professional, or resolution of symptoms. In the prospective study, whole blood, serum and a nasopharyngeal or oropharyngeal swab were collected from each participant by mobile phlebotomists. Over an approximately 2-month period, participants in the prospective study had the option of providing additional blood draws and questionnaires. Prospective study blood samples were shipped either frozen or at room temperature before DNA extraction. TCRbeta CDR3 regions were amplified from genomic DNA using the immunoSEQ Assay, a bias-controlled multiplex PCR. The original pipeline was this. Nucleated cell counts per sample were estimated from amplification of reference gene primers within the assay. Sequence reads were collapsed and filtered to measure the absolute abundance of every unique TCRbeta CDR3 rearrangement. For each sample, productive Simpson clonality was calculated as the square root of Simpson's diversity index over productive rearrangements. Held by TCRdb, this immuneACCESS table contains in-frame sequences only and omits some clones. Under half of the omission traces to an unresolved V gene where checked; the cause of the rest is unknown. The V and J calls and clone size were taken over from that table, and D and trimming were inferred from the DNA. In this sample the table shows around 390,000 clones, 85% to 90% of which occur a single time. Together, the top ten hold 10% of the sample.

Regarding this clone: There is no known antigen for this receptor. The record has no base qualities; no much larger clone is one base away.

The CDR3 spans 16 residues, from the cysteine through the phenylalanine. Here the CDR3 DNA is all that survives: 48 bases in frame from base 1. Based on the germline V gene, the CDR1 and CDR2 sequences are MGHDK and SYGVNS. V is reduced by 3 bases and J by 4 bases, leaving a spacing of 18 bases between them. The sequencing input was PBMCs or T cells enriched from blood (not recorded which). This TCR derives from a woman aged 45-60 years who had recovered from COVID-19. The chain links TRBV25-1 with TRBJ1-2; the D gene cannot be named for sure. Here is the DNA: TGTGCCAGCAGTGATAGAGTAGCTCGTGGTAGCTATGGCTACACCTTC. It encodes CASSDRVARGSYGYTF.